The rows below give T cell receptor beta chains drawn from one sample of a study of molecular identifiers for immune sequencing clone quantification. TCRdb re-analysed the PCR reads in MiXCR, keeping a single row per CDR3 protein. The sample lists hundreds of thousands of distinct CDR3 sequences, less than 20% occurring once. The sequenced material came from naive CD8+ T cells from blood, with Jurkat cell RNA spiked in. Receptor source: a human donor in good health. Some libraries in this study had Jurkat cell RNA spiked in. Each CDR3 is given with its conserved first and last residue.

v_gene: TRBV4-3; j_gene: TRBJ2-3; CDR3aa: CASSPPGRTDTQYF
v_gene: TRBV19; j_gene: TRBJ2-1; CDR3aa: CASSMGLAGGNEQFF
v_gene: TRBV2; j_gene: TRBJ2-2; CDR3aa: CASNLEPDSAGGLLPGELFF
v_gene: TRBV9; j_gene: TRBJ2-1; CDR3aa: CASSVAGTSGGIAYNEQFF
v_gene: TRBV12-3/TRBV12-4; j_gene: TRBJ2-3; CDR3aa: CAGSLGGGADTQYF
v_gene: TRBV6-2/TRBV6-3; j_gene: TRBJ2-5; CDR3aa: CASSYLVGGETQYF
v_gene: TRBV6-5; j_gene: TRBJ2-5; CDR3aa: CASSYRTHSTSETQYF
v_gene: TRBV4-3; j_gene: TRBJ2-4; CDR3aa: CASSQGTGPGIQYF
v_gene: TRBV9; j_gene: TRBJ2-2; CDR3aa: CASSVLSTSGELFF
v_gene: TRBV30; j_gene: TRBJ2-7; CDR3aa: CALNWGTYEQYF
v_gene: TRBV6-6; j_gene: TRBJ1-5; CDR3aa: CASSYGAGRQPQHF
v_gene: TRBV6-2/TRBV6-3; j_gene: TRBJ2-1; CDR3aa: CASSYSTVGSYNEQFF
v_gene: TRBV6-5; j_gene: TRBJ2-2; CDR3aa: CASSYGRWTGELFF
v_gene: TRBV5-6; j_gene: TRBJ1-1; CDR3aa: CASSLAVLGNTEAFF
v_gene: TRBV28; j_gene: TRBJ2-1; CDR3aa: CASIFQGGNEQFF
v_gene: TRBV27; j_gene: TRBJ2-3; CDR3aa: CASSTDIMGDTQYF
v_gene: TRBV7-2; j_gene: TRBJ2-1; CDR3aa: CASSWPGGSTYNEQFF
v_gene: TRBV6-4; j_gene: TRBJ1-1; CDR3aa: CASSAPAGGFATEAFF
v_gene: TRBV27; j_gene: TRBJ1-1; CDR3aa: CASSLSSNMNTEAFF
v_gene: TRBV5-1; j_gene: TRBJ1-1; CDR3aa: CASSPDLTEAFF
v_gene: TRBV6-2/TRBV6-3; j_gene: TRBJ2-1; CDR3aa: CASSYLGEEQFF
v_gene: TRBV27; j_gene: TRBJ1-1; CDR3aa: CASSHGQHTEAFF
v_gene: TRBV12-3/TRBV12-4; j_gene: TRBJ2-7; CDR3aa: CASSLADPLEQYF
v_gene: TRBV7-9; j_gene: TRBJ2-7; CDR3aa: CANSATGTGGNEPSYEQYF
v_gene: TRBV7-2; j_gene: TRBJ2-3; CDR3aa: CASSGSHTGWGTNTQYF
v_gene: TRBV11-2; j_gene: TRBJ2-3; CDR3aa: CASSSRLDRDTQYF
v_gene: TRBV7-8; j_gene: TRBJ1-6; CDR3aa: CASSLVGQGAYNSPLHF
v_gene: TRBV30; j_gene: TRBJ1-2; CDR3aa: CAWTDTDSYGYTF
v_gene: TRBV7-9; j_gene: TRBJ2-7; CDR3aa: CATFREASPKGGEQYF
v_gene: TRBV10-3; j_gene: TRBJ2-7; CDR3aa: CAIRTPSSYEQYF
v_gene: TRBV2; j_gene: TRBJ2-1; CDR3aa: CASSEGRRNNEQFF
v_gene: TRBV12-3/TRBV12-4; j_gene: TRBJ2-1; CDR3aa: CASSFGTGGSYNEQFF
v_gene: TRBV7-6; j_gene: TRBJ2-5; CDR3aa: CAGSPPLSGQHRLETQYF
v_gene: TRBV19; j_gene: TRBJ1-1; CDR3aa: CASRQGPPSTEAFF
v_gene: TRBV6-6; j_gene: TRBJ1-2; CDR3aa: CASSSTGLDGYTF
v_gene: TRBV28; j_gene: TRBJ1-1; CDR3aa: CASSLWRGADTEAFF
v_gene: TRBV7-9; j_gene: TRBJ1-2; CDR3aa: CASTNPREQNELYGYTF
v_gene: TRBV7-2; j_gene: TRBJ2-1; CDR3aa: CASSLSGTYNEQFF
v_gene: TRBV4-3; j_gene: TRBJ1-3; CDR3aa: CASSQNRDTGNTIYF
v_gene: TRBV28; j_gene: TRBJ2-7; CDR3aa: CASRLGEGGSYEQYF
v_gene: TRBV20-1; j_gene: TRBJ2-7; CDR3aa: CSAKLLYEQYF
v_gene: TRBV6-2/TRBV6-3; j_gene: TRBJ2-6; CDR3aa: CASSRTEGEHRFWGANVLTF